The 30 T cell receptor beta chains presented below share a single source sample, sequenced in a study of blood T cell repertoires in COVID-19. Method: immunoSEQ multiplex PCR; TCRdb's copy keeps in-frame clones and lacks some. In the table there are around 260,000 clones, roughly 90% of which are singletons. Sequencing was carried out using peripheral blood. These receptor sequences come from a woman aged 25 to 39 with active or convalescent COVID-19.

CDR3 sequence: CAKAGTSFYNEQFF. The CDR3 DNA reads TGCGCCAAAGCAGGGACTAGCTTCTACAATGAGCAGTTCTTC. The V and J genes are TRBV23-1 and TRBJ2-1; 9 bases map to TRBD2. TRBV23-1 falls under the ORF class, with uncertain function. This CDR3 spans 14 amino acids. Trimming cost V 10 bases and J 3 bases; bases outside gene matches: 7.

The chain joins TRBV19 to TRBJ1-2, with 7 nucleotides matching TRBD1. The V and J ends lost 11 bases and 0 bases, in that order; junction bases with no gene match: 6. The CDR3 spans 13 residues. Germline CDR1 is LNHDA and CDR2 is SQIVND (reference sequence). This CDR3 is CASKGTANYGYTF. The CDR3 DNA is TGTGCCTCCAAGGGGACAGCTAACTATGGCTACACCTTC.

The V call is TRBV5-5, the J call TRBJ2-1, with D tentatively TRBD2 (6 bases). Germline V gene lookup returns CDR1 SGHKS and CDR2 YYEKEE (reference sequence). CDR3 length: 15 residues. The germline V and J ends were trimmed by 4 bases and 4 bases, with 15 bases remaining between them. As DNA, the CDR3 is TGTGCCAGCAGCCTTTCAGGAGGAGGGTACAATGAGCAGTTCTTC. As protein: CASSLSGGGYNEQFF.

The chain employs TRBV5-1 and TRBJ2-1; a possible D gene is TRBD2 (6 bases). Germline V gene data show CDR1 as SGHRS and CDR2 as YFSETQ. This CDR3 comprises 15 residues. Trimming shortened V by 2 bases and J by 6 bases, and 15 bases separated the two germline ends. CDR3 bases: TGCGCCAGCAGCTTACCCGGGACTCTCACCAATGAGCAGTTCTTC. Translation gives CASSLPGTLTNEQFF.

CDR3 sequence (DNA): TGCGCCAGCAGACCGACAGGGGCGGCTAACTATGGCTACACCTTC. Translation gives CASRPTGAANYGYTF. The J gene is TRBJ1-2, the V gene TRBV4-3, with 8 bases aligning to TRBD1. Germline CDR1 reads LGHNA; CDR2 reads YSLEER. The CDR3 covers 15 residues. V was clipped by 6 bases and J by 0 bases; unmatched bases: 6.

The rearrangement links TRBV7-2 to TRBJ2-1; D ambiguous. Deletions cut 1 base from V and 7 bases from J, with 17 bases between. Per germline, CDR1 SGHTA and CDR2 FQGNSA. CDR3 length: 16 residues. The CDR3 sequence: CASSLEVSLPPNEQFF. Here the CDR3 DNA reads TGTGCCAGCAGCTTAGAGGTTAGCCTTCCGCCAAATGAGCAGTTCTTC.

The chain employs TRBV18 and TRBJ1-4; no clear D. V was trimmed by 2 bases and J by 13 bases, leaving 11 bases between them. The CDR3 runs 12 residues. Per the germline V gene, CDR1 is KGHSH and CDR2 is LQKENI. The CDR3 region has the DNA TGTGCCAGCTCACCATCCCGGGAGGGACTGTTTTTT. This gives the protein CASSPSREGLFF.

The CDR3 DNA sequence: TGTGCCAGCAGCTTGCAGGTGGGGGGGGATCGCACAGATACGCAGTATTTT. Amino acid sequence: CASSLQVGGDRTDTQYF. The V gene is TRBV5-6, the J gene TRBJ2-3; 7 nucleotides line up with TRBD2. CDR1 and CDR2 from the germline V gene are SGHDT and YYEEEE. V lost 1 base and J lost 1; bases outside the gene matches: 9. This CDR3 has 17 residues.

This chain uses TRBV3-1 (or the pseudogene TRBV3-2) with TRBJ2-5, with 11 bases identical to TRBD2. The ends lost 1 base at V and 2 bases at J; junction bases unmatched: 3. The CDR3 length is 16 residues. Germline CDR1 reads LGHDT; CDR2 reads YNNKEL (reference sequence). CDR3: CASSQAIAGGQETQYF. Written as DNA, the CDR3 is TGTGCCAGCAGCCAAGCAATAGCGGGGGGGCAAGAGACCCAGTACTTC.

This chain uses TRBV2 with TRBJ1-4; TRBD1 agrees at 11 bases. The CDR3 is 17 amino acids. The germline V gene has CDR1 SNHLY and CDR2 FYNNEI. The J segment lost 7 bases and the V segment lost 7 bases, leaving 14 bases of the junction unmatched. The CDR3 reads CASTKPGQGGVGEKLFF. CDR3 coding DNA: TGTGCCAGCACCAAACCGGGACAGGGGGGGGTTGGTGAAAAACTGTTTTTT.

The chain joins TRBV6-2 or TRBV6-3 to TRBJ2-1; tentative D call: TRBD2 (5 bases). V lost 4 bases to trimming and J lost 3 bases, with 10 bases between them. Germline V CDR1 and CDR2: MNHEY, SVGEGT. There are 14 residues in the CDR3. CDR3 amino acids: CASSFGENYNEQFF. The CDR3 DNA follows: TGTGCCAGCAGTTTCGGGGAGAACTACAATGAGCAGTTCTTC.

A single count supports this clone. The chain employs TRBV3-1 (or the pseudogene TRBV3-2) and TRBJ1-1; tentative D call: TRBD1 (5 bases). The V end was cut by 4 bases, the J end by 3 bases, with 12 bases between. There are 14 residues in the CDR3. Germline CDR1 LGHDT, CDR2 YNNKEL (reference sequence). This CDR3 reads CASSPNLQDTEAFF. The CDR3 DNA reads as TGTGCCAGCAGCCCCAACCTACAGGACACTGAAGCTTTCTTT.

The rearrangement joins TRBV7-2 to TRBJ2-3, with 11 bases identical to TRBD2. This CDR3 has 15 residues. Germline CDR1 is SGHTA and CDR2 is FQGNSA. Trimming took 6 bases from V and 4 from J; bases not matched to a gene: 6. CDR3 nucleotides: TGTGCCAGCAGGTTCGGACTAGCGGGTTCAGATACGCAGTATTTT. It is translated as CASRFGLAGSDTQYF.

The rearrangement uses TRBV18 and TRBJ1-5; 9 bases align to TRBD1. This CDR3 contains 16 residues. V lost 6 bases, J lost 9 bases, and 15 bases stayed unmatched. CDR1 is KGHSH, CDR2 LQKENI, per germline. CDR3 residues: CASSPGTGQLYGPQHF. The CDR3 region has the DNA TGTGCCAGCTCTCCCGGGACAGGGCAGTTGTATGGGCCCCAGCATTTT.

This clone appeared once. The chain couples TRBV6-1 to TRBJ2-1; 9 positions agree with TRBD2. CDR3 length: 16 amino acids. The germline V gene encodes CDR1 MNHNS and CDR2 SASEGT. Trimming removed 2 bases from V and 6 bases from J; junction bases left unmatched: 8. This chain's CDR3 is CASSEMGGGAPNEQFF. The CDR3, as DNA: TGTGCCAGCAGTGAAATGGGCGGGGGGGCCCCCAATGAGCAGTTCTTC.

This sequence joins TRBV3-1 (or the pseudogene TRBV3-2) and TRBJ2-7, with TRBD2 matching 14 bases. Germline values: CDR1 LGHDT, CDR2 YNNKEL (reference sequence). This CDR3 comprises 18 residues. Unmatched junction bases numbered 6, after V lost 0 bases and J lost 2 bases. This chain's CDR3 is CASSQEGTSGGRTYEQYF. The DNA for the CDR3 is TGTGCCAGCAGCCAAGAGGGGACTAGCGGGGGCCGCACCTACGAGCAGTACTTC.

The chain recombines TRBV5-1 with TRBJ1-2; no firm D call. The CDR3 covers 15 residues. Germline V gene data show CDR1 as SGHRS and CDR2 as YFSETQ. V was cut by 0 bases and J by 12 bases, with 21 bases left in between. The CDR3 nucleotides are TGCGCCAGCAGCTTGGATGGAGAAACGGTCGGCACTGACACCTTC. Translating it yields CASSLDGETVGTDTF.

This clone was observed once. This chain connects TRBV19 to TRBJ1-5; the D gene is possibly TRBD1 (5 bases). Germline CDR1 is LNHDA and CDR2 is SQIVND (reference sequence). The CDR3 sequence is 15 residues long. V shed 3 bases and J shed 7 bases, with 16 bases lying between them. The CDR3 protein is CASSILRGFKQPQHF. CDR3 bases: TGTGCCAGTAGTATTCTGCGGGGGTTTAAGCAGCCCCAGCATTTT.

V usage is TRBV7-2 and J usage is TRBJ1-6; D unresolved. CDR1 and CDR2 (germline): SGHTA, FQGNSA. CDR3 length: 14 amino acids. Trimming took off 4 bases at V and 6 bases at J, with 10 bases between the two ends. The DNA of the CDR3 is TGTGCCAGCAGCTCCCAACTGTCTAATTCACCCCTCCACTTT. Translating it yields CASSSQLSNSPLHF.

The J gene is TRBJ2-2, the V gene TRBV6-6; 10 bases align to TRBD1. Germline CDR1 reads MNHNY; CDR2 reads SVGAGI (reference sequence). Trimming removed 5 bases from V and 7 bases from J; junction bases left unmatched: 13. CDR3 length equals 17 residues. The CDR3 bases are TGTGCCAGCAGTCGGACAGGGGGGTCCTCCTGGGGCGGGGAGCTGTTTTTT. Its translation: CASSRTGGSSWGGELFF.

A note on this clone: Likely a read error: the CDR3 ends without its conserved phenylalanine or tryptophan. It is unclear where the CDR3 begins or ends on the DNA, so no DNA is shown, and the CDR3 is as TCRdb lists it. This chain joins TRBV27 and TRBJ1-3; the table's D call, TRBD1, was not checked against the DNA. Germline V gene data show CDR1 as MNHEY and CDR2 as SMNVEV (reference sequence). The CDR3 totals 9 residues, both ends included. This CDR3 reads CASSLKGSR.

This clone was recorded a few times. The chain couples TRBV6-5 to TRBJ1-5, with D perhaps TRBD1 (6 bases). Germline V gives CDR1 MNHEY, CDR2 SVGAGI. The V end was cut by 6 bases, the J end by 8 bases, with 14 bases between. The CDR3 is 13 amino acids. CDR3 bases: TGTGCCAGCAGCAATGACAGGTTTGAGCCCCAGCATTTT. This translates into CASSNDRFEPQHF.

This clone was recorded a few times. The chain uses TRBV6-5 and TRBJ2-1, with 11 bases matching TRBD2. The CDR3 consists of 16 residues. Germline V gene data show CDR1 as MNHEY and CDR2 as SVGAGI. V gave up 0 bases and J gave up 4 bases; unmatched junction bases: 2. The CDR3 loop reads CASSYSGTSGYNEQFF. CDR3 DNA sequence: TGTGCCAGCAGTTACTCCGGGACTAGCGGTTACAATGAGCAGTTCTTC.

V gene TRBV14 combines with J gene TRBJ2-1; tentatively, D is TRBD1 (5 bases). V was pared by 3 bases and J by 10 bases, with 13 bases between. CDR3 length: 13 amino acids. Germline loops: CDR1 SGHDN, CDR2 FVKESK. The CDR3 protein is CASSQSKGIEQFF. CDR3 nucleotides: TGTGCCAGCAGCCAGAGTAAGGGGATCGAGCAGTTCTTC.

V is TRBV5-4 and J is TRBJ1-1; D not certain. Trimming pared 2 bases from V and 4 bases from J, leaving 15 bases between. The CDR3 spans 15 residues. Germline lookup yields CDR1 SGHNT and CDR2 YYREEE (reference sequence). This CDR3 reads CASSFKRLSGTEAFF. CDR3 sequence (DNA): TGTGCCAGCAGCTTTAAACGGTTATCGGGCACTGAAGCTTTCTTT.

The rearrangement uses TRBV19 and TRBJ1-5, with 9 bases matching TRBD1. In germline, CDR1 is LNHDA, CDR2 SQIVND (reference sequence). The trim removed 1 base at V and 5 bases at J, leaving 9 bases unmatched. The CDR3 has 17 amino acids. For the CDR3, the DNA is TGTGCCAGTAGTATAGTGGGGACAGGGCTCGGCGATCAGCCCCAGCATTTT. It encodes CASSIVGTGLGDQPQHF.

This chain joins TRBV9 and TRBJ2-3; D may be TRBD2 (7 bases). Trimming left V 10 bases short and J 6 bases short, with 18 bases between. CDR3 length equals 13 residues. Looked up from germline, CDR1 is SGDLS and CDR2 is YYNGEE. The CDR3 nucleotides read TGTGCCGCCTCTCCGGGGGGCCAGGATACGCAGTATTTT. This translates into CAASPGGQDTQYF.

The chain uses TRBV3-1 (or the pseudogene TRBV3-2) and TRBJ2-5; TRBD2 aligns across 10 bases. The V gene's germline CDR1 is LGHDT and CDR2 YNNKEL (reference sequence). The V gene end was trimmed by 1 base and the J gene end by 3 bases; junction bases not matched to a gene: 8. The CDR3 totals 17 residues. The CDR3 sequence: CASSQGYRLAGEETQYF. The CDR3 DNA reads TGTGCCAGCAGCCAAGGGTACCGACTAGCGGGCGAAGAGACCCAGTACTTC.

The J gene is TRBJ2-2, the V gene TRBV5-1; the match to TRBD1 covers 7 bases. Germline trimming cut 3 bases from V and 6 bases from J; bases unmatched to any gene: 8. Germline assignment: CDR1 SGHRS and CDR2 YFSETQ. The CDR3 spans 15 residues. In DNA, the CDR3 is TGCGCCAGCAGCTCCGGACAGGTGATGGCCGGGGAGCTGTTTTTT. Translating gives CASSSGQVMAGELFF.

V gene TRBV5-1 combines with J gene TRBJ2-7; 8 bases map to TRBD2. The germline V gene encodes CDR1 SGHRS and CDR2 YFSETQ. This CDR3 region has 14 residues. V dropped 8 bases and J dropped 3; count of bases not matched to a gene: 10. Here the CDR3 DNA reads TGCGCCAGTAGGGGTAGCGGGACGAACTACGAGCAGTACTTC. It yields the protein CASRGSGTNYEQYF.